This TCR beta chain comes out of a study of T cells in Graves' hyperthyroidism and ophthalmopathy. This clonotype was observed a handful of times. The antigen is unknown. The CDR3 regions of TCR beta were amplified from RNA transcripts. When the TCR CDR3 underwent first-round RT-PCR, the HTBI primer set was used. Each CDR3 protein gets one entry after TCRdb re-called the multiplex PCR reads with MiXCR. The sample holds under 350,000 distinct CDR3 sequences, around 20% seen once. The germline CDR1 and CDR2 sequences are MGHRA and YSYEKL. This CDR3 has 15 amino acids. Trimming removed 3 bases from V and 3 bases from J; junction bases left unmatched: 5. Findings and caveats of the study: A 13 V-J model separated ophthalmopathy from stable hyperthyroidism. The blood repertoire included most of the expanded thyroid clonotypes above 0.001.

The sample comprised blood. This chain joins TRBV4-1 and TRBJ2-1, with 7 bases aligning to TRBD2. This receptor was identified in a woman aged 50 to 65 with Graves' hyperthyroidism. The CDR3: CASSQAGVDYNEQFF. The CDR3 nucleotides read TGCGCCAGCAGCCAGGCGGGAGTCGACTACAATGAGCAGTTCTTC.